This T cell receptor beta chain is drawn from a study of shared clonotypes between healthy human individuals. General study findings and limits: Donor scarcity curtailed the genetic and exposure-history diversity represented herein.

Trimming removed 1 base from V and 8 bases from J, with 8 bases in between. Looked up from germline, CDR1 is MDHEN and CDR2 is SYDVKM. The CDR3 runs to 12 residues. The protocol was immunoSEQ multiplex PCR, while the TCRdb copy is restricted to in-frame clones and leaves out a portion. In the table there are fewer than 2.5 million clones, 80% to 95% of which are singletons. Note on this clone: Its cognate antigen is unknown. The sample has other DNA sequences that encode this CDR3 too.

The chain is built from TRBV28 and TRBJ1-2, with D possibly matching TRBD1 (6 bases). The sequence came from a man aged 18 to 35 in good health. Some clones in this sample may be carry-over from other donors' samples. The specimen was naive CD4+ T cells from PBMCs. Subset noted: CD45RA+ positively selected. CDR3: CASSLSGEGYTF. CDR3 in DNA: TGTGCCAGCAGTTTATCAGGGGAAGGCTACACCTTC.